Listed here is a single T cell receptor (beta chain). Its antigen remains unidentified. CTLA-4 blockade using ipilimumab, together with focal radiation, was received by patients with chemo-refractory metastatic non-small-cell lung cancer. Sequencing used immunoSEQ multiplex PCR; TCRdb keeps in-frame clones, though not all of them. The sample lists 100,000 or so clones; around four fifths were seen once. These data are taken from a study of radiotherapy plus CTLA-4 blockade in lung cancer. Study-level findings and limits: Response was reportedly best predicted by early blood T cell clone dynamics, with interferon-beta. Clones derived from tumor TCRs expanded in blood after radiotherapy plus ipilimumab.

The starting material was peripheral blood, obtained from a patient treated with radiotherapy plus ipilimumab. This clonotype originated in a human donor with non-small cell lung cancer that progressed on radiotherapy plus ipilimumab.

As DNA, the CDR3 is TGTGCCATCAGTCTGGAGCGGGGGGACGCCATTCAGTACTTC. Translation gives CAISLERGDAIQYF. This chain joins TRBV10-3 and TRBJ2-4; 9 bases map to TRBD2. The length of the CDR3 is 14 residues. The V segment lost 5 bases and the J segment 9 bases; nucleotides outside the gene matches: 8. From germline, CDR1 is ENHRY and CDR2 SYGVKD.